The clone carrying this T cell receptor (beta chain) has at least ten counts. Its antigen is unknown. These data come from a study of T cells in Graves' hyperthyroidism and ophthalmopathy. Turning to the study itself: At the time of initial diagnosis and before any treatment, peripheral blood was collected. Whole-study results and caveats: Also found in blood were most expanded thyroid clonotypes above 0.001. Separation of ophthalmopathy from stable hyperthyroidism was achieved by a 13 V-J model.

Amplified TCR beta CDR3 regions came from RNA transcripts. First-round RT-PCR targeting the TCR CDR3 was performed with the HTBI primer set. Each CDR3 protein is one row after TCRdb ran MiXCR on the multiplex PCR reads. Of 500,000 or so distinct CDR3 sequences in the sample, approximately 17% were seen once. CDR1 is SGHNT and CDR2 is YENEEA in the germline V gene. Deletions cut 0 bases from V and 6 bases from J, with 8 bases between. The CDR3 sequence is 14 residues long. Diagnostic decisions used clinical symptoms, serum thyroxine and TRAb, thyroid ultrasound and orbital computed tomography. Sequences were obtained from blood. This TCR came from a woman aged 18-29 years with Graves' ophthalmopathy. The chain joins TRBV11-3 to TRBJ2-2, with a weak D call TRBD1 (6 bases). The CDR3 nucleotides are TGTGCCAGCAGCTTAGAACCAGGGGCCGGGGAGCTGTTTTTT. Encoded protein: CASSLEPGAGELFF.